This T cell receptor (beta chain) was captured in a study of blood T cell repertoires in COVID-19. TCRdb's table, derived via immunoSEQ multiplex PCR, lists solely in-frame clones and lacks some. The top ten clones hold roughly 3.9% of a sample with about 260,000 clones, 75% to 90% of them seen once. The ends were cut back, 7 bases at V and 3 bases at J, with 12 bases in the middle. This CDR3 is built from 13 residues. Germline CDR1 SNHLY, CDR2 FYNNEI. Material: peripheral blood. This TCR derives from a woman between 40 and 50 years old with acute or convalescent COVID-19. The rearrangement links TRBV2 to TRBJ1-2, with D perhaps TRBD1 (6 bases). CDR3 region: CASNWDTYYGYTF. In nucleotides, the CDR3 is TGTGCCAGCAACTGGGACACCTACTATGGCTACACCTTC.